Included here is one T cell receptor (beta chain) sequence, with context. Its antigen is unknown. CDR3 length equals 17 residues. From germline, CDR1 is MNHEY and CDR2 SMNVEV (reference sequence). The V gene end was trimmed by 0 bases and the J gene end by 0 bases; junction bases not matched to a gene: 5. The data derive from a study of graft-versus-host responses after intestinal transplantation. Study background: Among the recipients, all got anti-thymocyte globulin induction and then tacrolimus and steroids for approximately 3 years.

Clones were sequenced by immunoSEQ multiplex PCR, and TCRdb holds only the in-frame ones, with some missing. The sample records about 39,000 clones, roughly 93% being singletons. The study, taken as a whole, reports: Allografts carried high graft-versus-host to host-versus-graft clonal ratios in patients having graft-donor T cell macrochimerism. Early post-transplant declines in HvG were associated with peak levels of circulating GvH clones. Marrow from the recipient contained GvH clones, some of which had appeared first in ileum or blood.

The rearrangement joins TRBV27 to TRBJ1-5, with TRBD1 identical over 7 bases. The sequencing used unstimulated CD8+ T cells sorted from spleen or lymph node cells, collected before transplant. The receptor comes from a human donor who was the organ donor for an intestinal transplant. The CDR3 region is CASSLSGQFYSNQPQHF. DNA for the CDR3: TGTGCCAGCAGTTTATCGGGACAGTTTTATAGCAATCAGCCCCAGCATTTT.